This is a list of T cell receptor beta chains from one sample in a study of shared clonotypes between healthy human individuals. The protocol was immunoSEQ multiplex PCR, while the TCRdb copy is restricted to in-frame clones and leaves out a portion. The data show roughly 1 million clones, 75% to 80% seen once. The sample taken for sequencing was memory CD4+ T cells from PBMCs. Every receptor here comes from a man aged 18 to 29 in good health. Some clones in this sample may be carry-over from other donors' samples. Each CDR3 is given with its conserved first and last residue. A D gene is named only where the DNA matches it firmly. Clone size appears in some rows only: once, few, many, or a class for an expanded clone.

v_call,j_call,clone_size,d_call,cdr3_length,cdr3_aa,cdr3_nt
TRBV4-3,TRBJ2-6,.,.,19,CASSQDGSPRGSGANVLTF,TGCGCCAGCAGCCAAGATGGTAGCCCGAGAGGCTCTGGGGCCAACGTCCTGACTTTC
TRBV19,TRBJ1-1,.,.,14,CASSTPTENTEAFF,TGTGCCAGTAGTACCCCGACAGAAAACACTGAAGCTTTCTTT
TRBV29-1,TRBJ1-1,few,.,12,CSVDSGGDEAFF,TGCAGCGTTGATTCGGGGGGCGATGAAGCTTTCTTT
TRBV27,TRBJ2-2,.,TRBD2,17,CASSLRAREGRTGELFF,TGTGCCAGCAGTTTAAGGGCGCGGGAGGGGCGCACCGGGGAGCTGTTTTTT
TRBV6-5,TRBJ2-7,.,.,15,CASSTTGLSSYEQYF,TGTGCCAGCAGCACGACAGGACTAAGCTCCTACGAGCAGTACTTC
TRBV4-2,TRBJ2-7,.,TRBD2,16,CASSPPAGGISYEQYF,TGTGCCAGCAGCCCACCAGCGGGAGGGATCTCCTACGAGCAGTACTTC
TRBV19,TRBJ1-2,.,TRBD1,16,CASSKYLGQDEYGYTF,TGTGCCAGTAGTAAATACCTGGGACAGGACGAGTATGGCTACACCTTC
TRBV5-1,TRBJ1-3,.,.,15,CASSLPGAGGNTIYF,TGCGCCAGCAGCTTGCCGGGGGCAGGAGGAAACACCATATATTTT
TRBV27,TRBJ2-3,.,TRBD2,16,CASTLAGGPLTDTQYF,TGTGCCAGCACCTTAGCGGGAGGGCCATTAACAGATACGCAGTATTTT
TRBV28,TRBJ2-1,once,.,12,CASSLLGNEQFF,TGTGCCAGCAGTTTACTAGGGAATGAGCAGTTCTTC
TRBV25-1,TRBJ1-2,.,.,14,CASSEPGGYYGYTF,TGTGCCAGCAGTGAACCGGGGGGGTACTATGGCTACACCTTC
TRBV5-6,TRBJ1-2,.,.,13,CASSLSWNYGYTF,TGTGCCAGCAGCTTGTCCTGGAACTATGGCTACACCTTC
TRBV25-1,TRBJ2-5,.,.,15,CASSEFRGQQETQYF,TGTGCCAGCAGTGAATTCAGGGGTCAGCAAGAGACCCAGTACTTC
TRBV2,TRBJ2-5,.,.,14,CASSRGTPAGTQYF,TGTGCCAGCAGTCGAGGGACACCCGCCGGGACCCAGTACTTC
TRBV9,TRBJ2-7,.,.,15,CASSVEPLASYEQYF,TGTGCCAGCAGCGTGGAACCACTAGCTTCATACGAGCAGTACTTC
TRBV30,TRBJ1-2,.,.,14,CAWSVWGTLGGYTF,TGTGCCTGGAGTGTTTGGGGGACATTAGGGGGCTACACCTTC
TRBV28,TRBJ1-2,few,.,16,CASSLQQAQTSYGYTF,TGTGCCAGCAGTTTACAACAGGCCCAAACCTCCTATGGCTACACCTTC
TRBV28,TRBJ2-7,.,TRBD1,15,CASTLWGDRRYEQYF,TGTGCCAGCACCCTATGGGGGGACAGGAGGTACGAGCAGTACTTC
TRBV7-2,TRBJ1-2,.,.,15,CASSLGGQGNYGYTF,TGTGCCAGCAGCTTAGGAGGCCAGGGGAACTATGGCTACACCTTC
TRBV7-2,TRBJ1-2,.,.,14,CASSLGGIGYGYTF,TGTGCCAGCAGCTTAGGGGGGATTGGCTATGGCTACACCTTC
TRBV28,TRBJ2-1,.,.,12,CASKGVYNEQFF,TGTGCCAGCAAAGGCGTCTACAATGAGCAGTTCTTC
TRBV27,TRBJ2-1,many,TRBD1,11,CASSDRGLEFF,TGTGCCAGCAGTGACAGGGGGCTAGAGTTCTTC
TRBV5-1,TRBJ2-5,.,TRBD1,14,CASSPWDRAETQYF,TGCGCCAGCAGCCCTTGGGACAGGGCAGAGACCCAGTACTTC
TRBV5-1,TRBJ1-1,.,.,16,CASSLVPGRVDTEAFF,TGCGCCAGCAGCTTGGTCCCAGGGAGGGTCGACACTGAAGCTTTCTTT
TRBV28,TRBJ1-3,.,.,13,CASSAHSGNTIYF,TGTGCCAGTAGTGCCCATTCTGGAAACACCATATATTTT
TRBV7-2,TRBJ1-1,.,.,16,CASSPEAGTLNTEAFF,TGTGCCAGCAGCCCCGAGGCAGGGACCCTGAACACTGAAGCTTTCTTT
TRBV19,TRBJ2-2,once,.,15,CASSIVRVNTGELFF,TGTGCCAGTAGTATAGTCCGGGTAAACACCGGGGAGCTGTTTTTT
TRBV7-2,TRBJ1-1,once,TRBD1,15,CASSLALQGRTEAFF,TGTGCCAGCAGCTTAGCCCTACAGGGGCGGACTGAAGCTTTCTTT
TRBV7-9,TRBJ2-1,.,TRBD2,15,CASSLGGRGNNEQFF,TGTGCCAGCAGCTTAGGCGGGAGGGGAAACAATGAGCAGTTCTTC
TRBV5-4,TRBJ2-1,few,TRBD2,19,CASSYPGLAGGQSYNEQFF,TGTGCCAGCAGCTACCCGGGACTAGCGGGAGGTCAGTCCTACAATGAGCAGTTCTTC
TRBV7-9,TRBJ2-1,.,.,12,CASSKYYNEQFF,TGTGCCAGCAGCAAATACTACAATGAGCAGTTCTTC
TRBV7-3,TRBJ2-7,.,TRBD2,17,CASSLAGLAGDPYEQYF,TGTGCCAGCAGCTTAGCGGGACTAGCGGGAGACCCCTACGAGCAGTACTTC
TRBV5-6,TRBJ1-1,.,TRBD1,14,CASSWGQGSTEAFF,TGTGCCAGCAGCTGGGGACAGGGGAGCACTGAAGCTTTCTTT
TRBV5-1,TRBJ2-1,.,TRBD2,18,CASSGQLTAGESYNEQFF,TGCGCCAGCAGCGGGCAACTTACAGCGGGGGAGAGCTACAATGAGCAGTTCTTC
TRBV18,TRBJ2-3,once,TRBD1,15,CASSPPDRGEDTQYF,TGTGCCAGCTCACCACCGGACAGGGGTGAGGATACGCAGTATTTT
TRBV7-2,TRBJ1-5,once,.,15,CASSLSFGRGSLQHF,TGTGCCAGCAGCTTAAGTTTCGGCAGGGGATCCCTCCAGCATTTT
TRBV6-1,TRBJ2-7,.,.,11,CASTSAYEQYF,TGTGCCAGCACCTCAGCCTACGAGCAGTACTTC
TRBV6-4,TRBJ2-1,few,TRBD2,14,CASSTSGQYNEQFF,TGTGCCAGCTCAACTAGCGGGCAGTACAATGAGCAGTTCTTC
TRBV7-8,TRBJ2-7,.,TRBD2,15,CASSQGTSGLYEQYF,TGTGCCAGCAGCCAGGGGACTAGCGGACTCTACGAGCAGTACTTC
TRBV28,TRBJ2-7,.,TRBD1,13,CASSLGTDYEQYF,TGTGCCAGCAGTTTGGGGACAGACTACGAGCAGTACTTC